The 15 T cell receptor beta chains given below trace back to one sample, sequenced in a study of low-dose radiotherapy and immunotherapy resistance in tumors. Described time point: after trial treatment. Noted treatment: LDRT plus nivolumab, ipilimumab, low-dose cyclophosphamide and aspirin (RACIN trial). Gene-specific TRAV and TRBV primers were used for first-strand cDNA, covering alpha and beta chains. TCRs underwent 20 PCR cycles of amplification with a constant-region primer and V-primer adapter. From the reads, TCRdb called clonotypes with MiXCR, one entry per CDR3 protein. The profile shows 65,000 to 85,000 distinct CDR3 sequences, 15% to 20% of them singletons. The starting material was PBMCs, obtained after low-dose radiotherapy plus immunotherapy. The origin of the receptors is a male donor with prostate cancer.

This clonotype was detected many times. In DNA form, the CDR3 reads TGTGCCAGCAGTTTTAATTCACGGGACTTCAGAACCGGGGAGCTGTTTTTT. Translation gives CASSFNSRDFRTGELFF. The gene calls are TRBV6-2 or TRBV6-3 and TRBJ2-2, with TRBD2 as a possible D gene (6 bases). V was pared by 4 bases and J by 5 bases, with 20 bases between. In germline, CDR1 is MNHEY, CDR2 SVGEGT. There are 17 residues in the CDR3.

This clonotype was seen repeatedly, ten times or more. V is TRBV4-2 and J is TRBJ2-3; 8 bases line up with TRBD1. There are 16 residues in the CDR3. Germline-derived CDR1 and CDR2 are LGHNA and YNFKEQ. The V segment lost 4 bases and the J segment 6 bases; nucleotides outside the gene matches: 12. The CDR3 loop reads CASSPRTGQAGDTQYF. CDR3 bases: TGTGCCAGCAGCCCCCGGACAGGGCAAGCAGGGGATACGCAGTATTTT.

Many counts were recorded for this clonotype. The chain employs TRBV29-1 and TRBJ2-7; D remains ambiguous. The CDR3 extends over 12 amino acids. Trimming shortened V by 0 bases and J by 6 bases, and 9 bases separated the two germline ends. Germline CDR1 and CDR2: SQVTM and ANQGSEA. The CDR3 bases are TGCAGCGTTGAAGAAAATGTGAGCGAGCAGTACTTC. It codes for CSVEENVSEQYF.

In this sample, this clonotype turned up many times. The chain joins TRBV25-1 to TRBJ2-5; TRBD1 might be the D (6 bases). Germline V gene lookup returns CDR1 MGHDK and CDR2 SYGVNS. The CDR3 loop spans 15 amino acids. Trimming shortened V by 4 bases and J by 1 base, and 13 bases separated the two germline ends. DNA for the CDR3: TGTGCCAGCAGTGCGTACAGGGCATCCCAAGAGACCCAGTACTTC. As protein: CASSAYRASQETQYF.

This clonotype came up many times. The CDR3 region is CSASVPSGITDTQYF. The CDR3 DNA reads as TGCAGTGCTAGCGTCCCTAGCGGGATCACAGATACGCAGTATTTT. The chain carries TRBV20-1 and TRBJ2-3; 9 bases fit TRBD2. Germline loops: CDR1 DFQATT, CDR2 SNEGSKA (reference sequence). V dropped 3 bases and J dropped 2; count of bases not matched to a gene: 6. The CDR3 contains 15 residues.

This clonotype was observed at least ten times. V and J are TRBV7-9 and TRBJ2-4, with 9 bases fitting TRBD2. V dropped 2 bases and J dropped 6; count of bases not matched to a gene: 5. CDR3 size: 15 residues. Per germline, CDR1 SEHNR and CDR2 FQNEAQ (reference sequence). The DNA of the CDR3 is TGTGCCAGCAGCTTATTGGCGGGAGGGGGAAACATTCAGTACTTC. Encoded protein: CASSLLAGGGNIQYF.

This clonotype was detected many times. The chain joins TRBV7-2 to TRBJ2-6, with TRBD1 as a possible D gene (6 bases). Germline CDR1 reads SGHTA; CDR2 reads FQGNSA. CDR3 length equals 19 residues. The V and J ends lost 5 bases and 0 bases respectively, with 20 bases between them. The CDR3, as DNA: TGTGCCAGCAGCCGGAGGTCCGGGACACCGATCTCTGGGGCCAACGTCCTGACTTTC. Translated: CASSRRSGTPISGANVLTF.

The J gene is TRBJ1-1, the V gene TRBV13; possibly TRBD1 for D (5 bases). Between the trimmed V and J ends, which lost 5 bases and 5 bases, there was a span of 27 bases. Germline values: CDR1 PRHDT, CDR2 FYEKMQ (reference sequence). This CDR3 has 18 amino acids. This CDR3 is CASSPRLDLEGWGTEAFF. As DNA, the CDR3 is TGTGCCAGCAGCCCCCGCCTTGATTTGGAGGGATGGGGGACTGAAGCTTTCTTT.

Points on this clonotype: A much larger clone differs by one base, so this may be a read error. The rearrangement joins TRBV4-2 to TRBJ2-5, with TRBD1 matching 11 bases. The V segment lost 1 base and the J segment 4 bases; nucleotides outside the gene matches: 5. The germline V gene has CDR1 LGHNA and CDR2 YNFKEQ. This CDR3 is 16 amino acids long. For the CDR3, the DNA is TGTGCCAGCAGCCAAGGGACAGGGGGCCTCGGAGAGACCCAGTACTTC. Translated, it gives CASSQGTGGLGETQYF.

Concerning this clonotype: A far larger clone is a single base away, which makes a read error likely. The chain uses TRBV7-4 and TRBJ2-7, with 10 bases matching TRBD1. V was clipped by 6 bases and J by 7 bases; unmatched bases: 15. CDR1 and CDR2 from the germline V gene are SGHVT and SQSDAQ. The CDR3 totals 16 residues. CDR3 region: CASRRTGTGAKNEQYF. CDR3 DNA: TGTGCCAGCAGGCGGACGGGGACAGGGGCCAAAAATGAGCAGTACTTC. Variable domain in full (rest from reference TRBV7-4 and TRBJ2-7): GAGVSQSPRYKVAKRGRDVALRCDSISGHVTLYWYRQTLGQGSEVLTYSQSDAQRDKSGRPSGRFSAERPERSVSTLKIQRTEQGDSAVYLCASRRTGTGAKNEQYFGPGTRLTVT.

The chain links TRBV28 to TRBJ2-1; 10 positions agree with TRBD2. The junction had 11 bases not matched to a gene; V was cut back by 0 bases and J by 0 bases. The CDR3 consists of 20 residues. Germline V gene sequence: CDR1 MDHEN, CDR2 SYDVKM. The CDR3 coding sequence is TGTGCCAGCAGTTTATGCTGCCTAGCGGGAGTCCTGGGCTCCTACAATGAGCAGTTCTTC. It is translated as CASSLCCLAGVLGSYNEQFF.

For this clonotype: One base separates it from a far larger clone, so it is likely a read error. The V call is TRBV6-2 or TRBV6-3, the J call TRBJ2-5; 7 nucleotides align to TRBD2. Germline V CDR1 and CDR2: MNHEY, SVGEGT. CDR3 length equals 11 residues. CDR3 sequence: CASLAAETQNF. Written as DNA, the CDR3 is TGTGCCAGCCTAGCGGCGGAGACCCAGAACTTC.

This clonotype was seen a single time. The V and J genes are TRBV5-4 and TRBJ2-7, with D perhaps being TRBD1 or TRBD2 (5 bases each). Trimming cost V 4 bases and J 7 bases, with 18 bases left between them. The CDR3 is 14 amino acids. CDR1 and CDR2 (germline): SGHNT, YYREEE (reference sequence). DNA of the CDR3: TGTGCCAGCAGCAGAAAACAGGAGGATTATGAGCAGTACTTC. It encodes CASSRKQEDYEQYF.

Ten or more counts support this clonotype. The chain links TRBV20-1 to TRBJ2-5; TRBD2 agrees at 14 bases. The CDR3 length is 16 residues. The trim removed 3 bases at V and 2 bases at J, leaving 5 bases unmatched. Germline loops: CDR1 DFQATT, CDR2 SNEGSKA (reference sequence). This CDR3 is CSASPGLAGEQETQYF. CDR3 DNA: TGCAGTGCTAGTCCGGGACTAGCGGGGGAGCAAGAGACCCAGTACTTC.

As concerns this clonotype: The likely explanation is a read error, given a far larger clone one base away. The chain has TRBV5-8 and TRBJ2-7; perhaps TRBD2 as D (5 bases). CDR3 length: 12 amino acids. Germline loops: CDR1 SGHTS, CDR2 YDEGEE. Written as DNA, the CDR3 is TGTGCCAGCAGCTTGGGAGGGAACGAGAAGTACTTC. This encodes CASSLGGNEKYF.